This TCR beta chain was recovered during a study of cytomegalovirus exposure and HLA in healthy donors. Study observations and caveats: In a later analysis, specific HLA alleles were associated with approximately 17,000 TCR beta sequences at a 0.05 false discovery rate. Rarity marked most TCR sequences, yet some public TCRs occurred in many donors. In an earlier analysis, most TCR beta V segments were productive about 87% or about 30% of the time. Some TCR beta chains (approximately 180 of them) were listed as cytomegalovirus-associated.

Germline lookup yields CDR1 MDHEN and CDR2 SYDVKM. The CDR3 is made up of 13 amino acids. V gave up 5 bases and J gave up 4 bases, with 11 bases separating them. A remark on this clone: The antigen remains undetermined.

The PCR was carried out with 60 Vbeta primers and 13 Jbeta primers. Sequencing was performed with immunoSEQ multiplex PCR; in TCRdb, only in-frame clones are kept and a portion is missing. The sample has under 150,000 clones; over 80% are singletons. Sequencing was carried out using PBMCs. This clonotype was obtained from a boy under 18 in good health and CMV-seronegative. V and J are TRBV28 and TRBJ2-5, with TRBD2 as a possible D gene (5 bases). CDR3 amino acids: CASSPGFGETQYF. CDR3 nucleotide sequence: TGTGCCAGCAGTCCGGGGTTCGGAGAGACCCAGTACTTC.